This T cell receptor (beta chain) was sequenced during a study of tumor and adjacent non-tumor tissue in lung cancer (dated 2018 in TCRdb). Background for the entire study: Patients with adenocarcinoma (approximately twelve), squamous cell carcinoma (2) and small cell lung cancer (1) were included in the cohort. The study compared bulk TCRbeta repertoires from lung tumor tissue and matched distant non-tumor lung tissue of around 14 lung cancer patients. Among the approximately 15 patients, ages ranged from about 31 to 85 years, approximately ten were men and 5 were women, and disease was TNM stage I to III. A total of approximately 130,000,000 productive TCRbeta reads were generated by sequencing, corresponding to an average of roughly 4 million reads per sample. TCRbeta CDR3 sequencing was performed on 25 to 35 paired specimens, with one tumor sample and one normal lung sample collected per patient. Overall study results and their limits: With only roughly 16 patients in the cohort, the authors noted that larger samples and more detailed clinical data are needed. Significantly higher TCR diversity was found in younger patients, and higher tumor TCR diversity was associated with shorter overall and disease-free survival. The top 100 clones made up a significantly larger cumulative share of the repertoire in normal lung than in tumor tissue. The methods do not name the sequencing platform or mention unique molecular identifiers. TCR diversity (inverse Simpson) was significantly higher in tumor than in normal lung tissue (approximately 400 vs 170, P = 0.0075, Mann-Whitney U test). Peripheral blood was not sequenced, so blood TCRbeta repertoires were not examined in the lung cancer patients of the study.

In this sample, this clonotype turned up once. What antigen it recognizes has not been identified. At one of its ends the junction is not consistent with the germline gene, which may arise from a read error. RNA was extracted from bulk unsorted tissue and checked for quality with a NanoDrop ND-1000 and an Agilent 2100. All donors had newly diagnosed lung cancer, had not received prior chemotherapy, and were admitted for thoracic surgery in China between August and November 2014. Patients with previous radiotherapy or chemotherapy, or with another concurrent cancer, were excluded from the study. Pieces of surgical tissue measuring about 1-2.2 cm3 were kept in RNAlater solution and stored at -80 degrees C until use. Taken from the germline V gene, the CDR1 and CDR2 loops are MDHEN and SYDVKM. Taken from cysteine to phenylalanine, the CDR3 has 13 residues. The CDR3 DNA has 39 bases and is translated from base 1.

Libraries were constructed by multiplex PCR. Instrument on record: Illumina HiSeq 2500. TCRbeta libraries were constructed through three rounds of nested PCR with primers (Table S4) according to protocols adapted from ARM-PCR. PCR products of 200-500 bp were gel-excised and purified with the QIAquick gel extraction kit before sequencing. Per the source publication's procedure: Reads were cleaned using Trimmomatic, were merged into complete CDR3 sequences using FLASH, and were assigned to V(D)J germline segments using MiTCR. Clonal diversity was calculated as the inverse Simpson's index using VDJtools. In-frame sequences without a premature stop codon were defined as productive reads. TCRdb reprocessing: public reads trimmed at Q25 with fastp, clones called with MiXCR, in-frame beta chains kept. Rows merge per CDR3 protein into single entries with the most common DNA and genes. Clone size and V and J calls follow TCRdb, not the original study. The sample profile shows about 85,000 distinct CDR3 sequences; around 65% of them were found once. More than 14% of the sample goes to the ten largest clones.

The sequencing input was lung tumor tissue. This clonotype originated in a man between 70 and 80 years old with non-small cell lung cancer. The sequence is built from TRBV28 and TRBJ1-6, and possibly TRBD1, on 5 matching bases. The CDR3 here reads CAGSLQARSSLHF. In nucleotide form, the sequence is TGTGCCGGCAGTTTACAGGCGCGGTCATCCCTCCACTTT.